Shown below are 17 T cell receptor beta chains from a single sample sequenced in a study of blood T cell repertoires in COVID-19. The table came from immunoSEQ multiplex PCR; TCRdb's copy has only in-frame clones and leaves some out. The sample includes more than 110,000 clones, around nine tenths of them seen just once. Sequenced material: peripheral blood. The receptors here all came from a man between 45 and 60 years old with active or convalescent COVID-19.

The chain uses TRBV19 and TRBJ1-2; possibly TRBD1 for D (5 bases). V lost 4 bases and J 5 bases, leaving 17 bases between the germline ends. This CDR3 contains 15 residues. The germline V gene has CDR1 LNHDA and CDR2 SQIVND (reference sequence). This CDR3 reads CASSRQGGSWYGYTF. The CDR3 bases are TGTGCCAGTAGTAGGCAGGGAGGTTCGTGGTATGGCTACACCTTC.

The CDR3 region has the DNA TGTGCCAGCAGCCCCGGCGGTACTACCACAGATACGCAGTATTTT. This gives the protein CASSPGGTTTDTQYF. This rearrangement joins TRBV3-1 (or the pseudogene TRBV3-2) to TRBJ2-3; the D is unclear. The CDR3 has 15 residues. CDR1 is LGHDT and CDR2 is YNNKEL in the germline V gene (reference sequence). Trimming took off 4 bases at V and 2 bases at J, with 13 bases between the two ends.

Only one count was recorded for this clone. J is TRBJ2-3 and V is TRBV18, with 8 nucleotides matching TRBD2. The V gene end was trimmed by 1 base and the J gene end by 1 base; junction bases not matched to a gene: 7. In germline, CDR1 is KGHSH, CDR2 LQKENI. This CDR3 region has 17 residues. CDR3 sequence (DNA): TGTGCCAGCTCACCACTAACCCTAGCGGGTGGCACAGATACGCAGTATTTT. It translates to CASSPLTLAGGTDTQYF.

The rearrangement uses TRBV3-1 (or the pseudogene TRBV3-2) and TRBJ1-1; D gene uncertain. The CDR3 consists of 14 residues. V lost 1 base, J lost 2 bases, and 8 bases lay in between. CDR1 is LGHDT, CDR2 YNNKEL, per germline (reference sequence). This CDR3 is CASSQALVNTEAFF. In DNA form, the CDR3 reads TGTGCCAGCAGCCAAGCCCTAGTTAACACTGAAGCTTTCTTT.

The chain employs TRBV7-2 and TRBJ2-1; 10 nucleotides line up with TRBD2. V was pared by 6 bases and J by 4 bases, with 9 bases of the junction left unmatched. Per germline, CDR1 SGHTA and CDR2 FQGNSA. The CDR3 contains 16 residues. The CDR3 bases are TGTGCCAGCAGAAAACCGGGACTAGCGTTGTACAATGAGCAGTTCTTC. Translated, it gives CASRKPGLALYNEQFF.

The table lists this clone with a few counts. The chain employs TRBV4-1 and TRBJ2-3; 11 positions agree with TRBD2. The CDR3 covers 15 residues. Per germline, CDR1 MGHRA and CDR2 YSYEKL. Germline trimming cut 1 base from V and 10 bases from J; bases unmatched to any gene: 7. The chain's CDR3 is CASSQVLAGGGAQYF. CDR3 nucleotide sequence: TGCGCCAGCAGCCAAGTTCTAGCGGGAGGCGGGGCGCAGTATTTT.

V and J are TRBV6-2 or TRBV6-3 and TRBJ1-1, with a possible D match to TRBD1 (6 bases). The CDR3 length is 15 residues. Germline values: CDR1 MNHEY, CDR2 SVGEGT. V was pared by 2 bases and J by 1 base, with 11 bases between. The CDR3 loop is CASSYGGPPNTEAFF. The CDR3 region has the DNA TGTGCCAGCAGTTACGGGGGCCCACCGAACACTGAAGCTTTCTTT.

This clone occurred a few times. The chain employs TRBV24-1 and TRBJ1-4; no firm D call. CDR1 and CDR2 (germline): KGHDR, SFDVKD. The V and J ends lost 4 bases and 5 bases respectively, with 13 bases between them. The CDR3 is 15 amino acids. CDR3 coding DNA: TGTGCCACCAGTGACCGGAAGGGAGAAAATGAAAAACTGTTTTTT. Protein product: CATSDRKGENEKLFF.

The J gene is TRBJ1-3, the V gene TRBV14, with D possibly matching TRBD1 (5 bases). Germline assignment: CDR1 SGHDN and CDR2 FVKESK. V lost 1 base and J 3 bases, leaving 13 bases between the germline ends. The length of the CDR3 is 16 residues. As DNA, the CDR3 is TGTGCCAGCAGCCAAGCCTACAGGACGGTTGGAAACACCATATATTTT. Its translation: CASSQAYRTVGNTIYF.

The chain employs TRBV10-3 and TRBJ2-7, with a possible D match to TRBD2 (6 bases). Trimming removed 6 bases at V and 3 bases at J, with 21 bases between. Germline V gene sequence: CDR1 ENHRY, CDR2 SYGVKD. The CDR3 consists of 16 residues. The CDR3 is CAIRSTSFQGNYEQYF. The CDR3 DNA is TGTGCCATCAGGTCGACTAGTTTTCAAGGGAACTACGAGCAGTACTTC.

V usage is TRBV5-1 and J usage is TRBJ2-5; D is perhaps TRBD1 (6 bases). Trimming pared 5 bases from V and 0 bases from J, leaving 14 bases between. The CDR3 loop spans 15 amino acids. Germline values: CDR1 SGHRS, CDR2 YFSETQ. The CDR3 DNA is TGCGCCAGCAGGATAGGGGGAAATAACCAAGAGACCCAGTACTTC. This gives the protein CASRIGGNNQETQYF.

The rearrangement joins TRBV15 to TRBJ2-6; possible D gene TRBD2, 5 bases. With 3 bases removed from V and 0 bases from J, the gap between germline ends came to 6 bases. CDR3 length equals 15 residues. Germline V gene lookup returns CDR1 LNHNV and CDR2 YYDKDF (reference sequence). The CDR3 DNA reads TGTGCCACCAGCAGGGGAGACTCTGGGGCCAACGTCCTGACTTTC. It encodes CATSRGDSGANVLTF.

The chain uses TRBV4-1 and TRBJ2-1; 12 positions agree with TRBD2. Trimming cost V 1 base and J 14 bases; bases outside gene matches: 9. Germline CDR1 MGHRA, CDR2 YSYEKL. The CDR3 is 15 amino acids. CDR3 DNA: TGCGCCAGCAGCCAAGGGTCTAGCGGGAGGGCCCGTAAGTTCTTC. Its translation is CASSQGSSGRARKFF.

V gene TRBV6-6 combines with J gene TRBJ2-7; 9 nucleotides agree with TRBD2. V gave up 2 bases and J gave up 7 bases; unmatched junction bases: 9. The CDR3 length is 15 residues. CDR1 MNHNY and CDR2 SVGAGI come from the germline V gene (reference sequence). The CDR3: CASSYLGREGKEQYF. The CDR3 nucleotides are TGTGCCAGCAGTTACCTGGGGCGGGAGGGGAAAGAGCAGTACTTC.

V is TRBV6-1 and J is TRBJ1-6; maybe TRBD1 (6 bases). Germline-derived CDR1 and CDR2 are MNHNS and SASEGT. The CDR3 is 14 amino acids. V lost 3 bases to trimming and J lost 7 bases, with 10 bases between them. The CDR3, as DNA: TGTGCCAGCAGTGAGCCAGGGGAAAATTCACCCCTCCACTTT. Its protein product is CASSEPGENSPLHF.

This clone was seen ten or more times. This chain uses TRBV7-6 with TRBJ2-7, with 8 bases that match TRBD2. This CDR3 spans 15 amino acids. Unmatched junction bases numbered 11, after V lost 5 bases and J lost 5 bases. The germline gives CDR1 SGHVS, CDR2 FNYEAQ. The CDR3 DNA is TGTGCCAGCAGCCGAATCGTAGCGGGATTGAACGAGCAGTACTTC. It translates to CASSRIVAGLNEQYF.

The gene calls are TRBV28 and TRBJ1-2; the match to TRBD1 covers 8 bases. V trimming: 5 bases; J trimming: 5 bases; junction bases outside the gene matches: 16. The length of the CDR3 is 17 residues. The V gene's germline CDR1 is MDHEN and CDR2 SYDVKM. In DNA, the CDR3 is TGTGCCAGCAGTCTCTCCGGGACAGGCGCCATTAGGTATGGCTACACCTTC. Protein: CASSLSGTGAIRYGYTF.